These 22 T cell receptor beta chains originate from one sample sequenced in a study of Ad26.COV2.S vaccination and SARS-CoV-2 variants. Profiled with immunoSEQ multiplex PCR; TCRdb holds only in-frame clones, not every one. The profile shows around 270,000 clones, around nine tenths of them singletons. Treatment denoted: some 19 received Ad26.COV2.S at low or high dose, single or two shots; 5 received placebo; per-sample allocation not given. The study sampled participants on day 63 after the first vaccine or placebo injection. Here the sequenced sample was peripheral blood, taken in a trial of Ad26.COV2.S vaccine versus placebo. These receptors all stem from a person aged 18-60 years who received the Ad26.COV2.S COVID-19 vaccine or a placebo.

The rearrangement joins TRBV21-1 to TRBJ2-3; TRBD2 reflects the table's D call only, with no check against the DNA. TRBV21-1 is a pseudogene segment. The CDR3 totals 16 residues. This CDR3 is CASSKSGLPPTDTQYF. DNA of the CDR3: TGTGCCAGCAGCAAATCTGGACTGCCTCCCACAGATACGCAGTATTTT.

In its sample, this clone was seen once. The J gene is TRBJ2-7, the V gene TRBV7-9; D could derive from TRBD1 or TRBD2 (5 bases each). V was cut by 5 bases and J by 1 base, with 12 bases left in between. CDR1 and CDR2 (germline): SEHNR, FQNEAQ (reference sequence). This CDR3 contains 14 residues. The CDR3 bases are TGTGCCAGCAGCCCGGGGACCGGTTCCTACGAGCAGTACGTC. Translated, it gives CASSPGTGSYEQYV.

This clone has just one count. In nucleotides, the CDR3 is TGTGCCAGCAGTTACATTGAGACAGGGGTCGAAGCTTTCTTT. This encodes CASSYIETGVEAFF. The J gene is TRBJ1-1, the V gene TRBV6-5, with 8 bases lining up with TRBD1. With V trimmed by 2 bases and J by 8 bases, 7 bases remained unmatched. The CDR3 length is 14 residues. Germline values: CDR1 MNHEY, CDR2 SVGAGI.

This chain uses TRBV7-9 with TRBJ2-7; a possible D gene is TRBD2 (5 bases). V shed 4 bases and J shed 3 bases, with 7 bases lying between them. The CDR3 length is 12 residues. Germline-derived CDR1 and CDR2 are SEHNR and FQNEAQ (reference sequence). The DNA for the CDR3 is TGTGCCAGCAGCTCCGAGGGCTACGAGCAGTACTTC. Amino acids: CASSSEGYEQYF.

Comment on this clone: A read error may produce the germline difference seen at one junction end. The rearrangement joins TRBV5-8 to TRBJ2-6; weak D call: TRBD2 (6 bases). Germline lookup yields CDR1 SGHTS and CDR2 YDEGEE. The CDR3 length is 16 residues. The CDR3 spells CASSLGLPSGANVLTF. Written as DNA, the CDR3 is TGTGCCAGCAGTTTGGGACTGCCCTCTGGGGCCAACGTCCTGACTTTC. The entire variable domain, with the rest obtained from reference TRBV5-8 and TRBJ2-6, is as follows: EAGVTQSPTHLIKTRGQQATLRCSPISGHTSVYWYQQALGLGLQFLLWYDEGEERNRGNFPPRFSGRQFPNYSSELNVNALELEDSALYLCASSLGLPSGANVLTFGAGSRLTVL.

The genes are TRBV20-1 and TRBJ1-1; tentative D call: TRBD1 (5 bases). Germline V lookup: CDR1 DFQATT, CDR2 SNEGSKA (reference sequence). The CDR3 runs 11 residues. V was pared by 4 bases and J by 4 bases, with 7 bases between. CDR3 DNA sequence: TGCAGTGCTATACAGGCCACTGAAGCTTTCTTT. Protein sequence: CSAIQATEAFF.

This chain links TRBV4-3 with TRBJ1-2; D remains unclear. CDR1 and CDR2 from the germline V gene are LGHNA and YSLEER. This CDR3 contains 14 residues. V was shortened by 0 bases and J by 4 bases, with 9 bases between the two germline ends. The CDR3 region is CASSQDRQTYGYTF. The CDR3 coding sequence is TGCGCCAGCAGCCAAGACCGGCAGACCTATGGCTACACCTTC.

The chain carries TRBV7-2 and TRBJ1-4, with no clear D. The CDR3 extends over 15 amino acids. Germline loops: CDR1 SGHTA, CDR2 FQGNSA. Trimming took 5 bases from V and 2 from J, leaving 12 bases between them. CDR3 sequence (DNA): TGTGCCAGCAGCCCAAACCGCTTTACTAATGAAAAACTGTTTTTT. Its protein is CASSPNRFTNEKLFF.

V usage is TRBV2 and J usage is TRBJ2-3; possible D gene TRBD1, 6 bases. V lost 7 bases and J lost 4, with 12 bases in between. Germline V lookup: CDR1 SNHLY, CDR2 FYNNEI. The CDR3 loop spans 13 amino acids. The CDR3 sequence: CASTLQGPDTQYF. In nucleotides, the CDR3 is TGTGCCAGCACCCTACAGGGCCCAGATACGCAGTATTTT. The full variable domain, in which reference TRBV2 and TRBJ2-3 provide the parts outside the CDR3, is EPEVTQTPSHQVTQMGQEVILRCVPISNHLYFYWYRQILGQKVEFLVSFYNNEISEKSEIFDDQFSVERPDGSNFTLKIRSTKLEDSAMYFCASTLQGPDTQYFGPGTRLTVL.

The rearrangement uses TRBV28 and TRBJ1-4, with unresolved D. CDR1 MDHEN and CDR2 SYDVKM come from the germline V gene. The CDR3 covers 14 residues. V lost 3 bases and J lost 7, with 12 bases in between. CDR3 sequence reads: CASSLRQVGEKLFF. The CDR3 DNA reads as TGTGCCAGCAGTTTGCGGCAGGTCGGTGAAAAACTGTTTTTT.

The chain carries TRBV15 and TRBJ2-3; weak D call: TRBD1 (7 bases). The CDR3 is 13 residues long. Germline lookup yields CDR1 LNHNV and CDR2 YYDKDF (reference sequence). The ends were cut back, 7 bases at V and 4 bases at J, with 12 bases in the middle. Here the CDR3 reads CATTRGRPDTQYF. The CDR3 DNA is TGTGCCACCACCAGGGGGAGGCCAGATACGCAGTATTTT.

The V gene is TRBV7-3, the J gene TRBJ2-3; 7 bases line up with TRBD2. The CDR3 is 15 residues long. V was clipped by 3 bases and J by 3 bases; unmatched bases: 6. Germline assignment: CDR1 SGHTA and CDR2 FQGTGA. The DNA for the CDR3 is TGTGCCAGCAGCTTTAGTAGCGGGTATACAGATACGCAGTATTTT. Translation gives CASSFSSGYTDTQYF.

The J gene is TRBJ2-5, the V gene TRBV6-2 or TRBV6-3; D is uncertain. V lost 1 base to trimming and J lost 5 bases, with 5 bases between them. In germline, CDR1 is MNHEY, CDR2 SVGEGT. CDR3 length equals 12 residues. As DNA, the CDR3 is TGTGCCAGCAGTTACTTTGGGGAGACCCAGTACTTC. Encoded protein: CASSYFGETQYF.

The V call is TRBV30, the J call TRBJ2-3; D might be TRBD1 or TRBD2, each matching 7 bases. Between the trimmed V and J ends, which lost 0 bases and 4 bases, there was a span of 14 bases. The CDR3 runs to 15 residues. The V gene's germline CDR1 is GTSNPN and CDR2 SVGIG (reference sequence). The CDR3 protein is CAWSVAGGGADTQYF. CDR3 DNA sequence: TGTGCCTGGAGTGTCGCAGGGGGGGGAGCAGATACGCAGTATTTT.

The chain employs TRBV19 and TRBJ1-1; 7 bases are a match to TRBD1. Germline trimming cut 5 bases from V and 0 bases from J; bases unmatched to any gene: 3. Germline CDR1 is LNHDA and CDR2 is SQIVND (reference sequence). The CDR3 sequence is 14 residues long. In DNA, the CDR3 is TGTGCCAGTAGTCTTCAGGGGGTGAACACTGAAGCTTTCTTT. Translating gives CASSLQGVNTEAFF. The full variable domain, its missing parts supplied by reference TRBV19 and TRBJ1-1, is DGGITQSPKYLFRKEGQNVTLSCEQNLNHDAMYWYRQDPGQGLRLIYYSQIVNDFQKGDIAEGYSVSREKKESFPLTVTSAQKNPTAFYLCASSLQGVNTEAFFGQGTRLTVV.

V and J are TRBV7-2 and TRBJ2-2; 10 bases agree with TRBD2. The CDR3 consists of 15 residues. CDR1 and CDR2 (germline): SGHTA, FQGNSA. Unmatched junction bases numbered 1, after V lost 5 bases and J lost 1 base. CDR3: CASSERGGNTGELFF. The CDR3 region has the DNA TGTGCCAGCAGCGAGCGGGGGGGGAACACCGGGGAGCTGTTTTTT.

The chain carries TRBV30 and TRBJ2-3; D is undetermined. The V end lost 6 bases, the J end lost 2 bases, and 12 bases lay between the germline ends. The CDR3 extends over 13 amino acids. From germline, CDR1 is GTSNPN and CDR2 SVGIG (reference sequence). The CDR3 protein is CACSGKSTDTQYF. CDR3 DNA sequence: TGTGCCTGTTCAGGAAAATCCACAGATACGCAGTATTTT.

On this clone: Germline is not matched at one junction end, which may reflect a read error. The chain recombines TRBV10-3 with TRBJ1-1; D gene ambiguous. Germline CDR1 and CDR2: ENHRY and SYGVKD. This CDR3 region has 14 residues. CDR3 nucleotides: TGTGCCATCGGTGATCGAGGTTTCGGTGCTGAAGCTTTCTTT. This sequence encodes CAIGDRGFGAEAFF.

The CDR3 here is CASSLPRGGYTF. CDR3 DNA sequence: TGTGCCAGCAGCCTACCACGTGGCGGCTACACCTTC. This chain joins TRBV3-1 (or the pseudogene TRBV3-2) and TRBJ1-2; D remains ambiguous. CDR1 is LGHDT, CDR2 YNNKEL, per germline (reference sequence). The CDR3 is made up of 12 amino acids. V dropped 4 bases and J dropped 8 bases, with 11 bases sitting between them.

The CDR3 nucleotides read TGTGCCAGCACCCGAATAGACAGGGGGCCCGGGGAGACCCAGTACTTC. Its protein is CASTRIDRGPGETQYF. V is TRBV5-4 and J is TRBJ2-5, with 10 bases identical to TRBD1. The V gene end was trimmed by 6 bases and the J gene end by 5 bases; junction bases not matched to a gene: 13. Germline V gene sequence: CDR1 SGHNT, CDR2 YYREEE (reference sequence). The CDR3 extends over 16 amino acids.

The chain couples TRBV28 to TRBJ2-3; TRBD2 matches at 7 bases. CDR1 is MDHEN, CDR2 SYDVKM, per germline. This CDR3 region has 15 residues. Losses at the gene ends were 4 bases for V and 0 bases for J; bases not matched to a gene: 4. The chain's CDR3 is CASSSVAGSTDTQYF. Written as DNA, the CDR3 is TGTGCCAGCAGTTCTGTAGCGGGCAGCACAGATACGCAGTATTTT. The complete variable domain, with remaining parts taken from reference TRBV28 and TRBJ2-3, reads DVKVTQSSRYLVKRTGEKVFLECVQDMDHENMFWYRQDPGLGLRLIYFSYDVKMKEKGDIPEGYSVSREKKERFSLILESASTNQTSMYLCASSSVAGSTDTQYFGPGTRLTVL.

As DNA, the CDR3 is TGTGCCAGCAGTGAAAGGCCAGACCTAGAATCTGGGGCCAACGTCCTGACTTTC. This sequence encodes CASSERPDLESGANVLTF. J is TRBJ2-6 and V is TRBV2; D not certain. The V gene's germline CDR1 is SNHLY and CDR2 FYNNEI. V was cut by 2 bases and J by 1 base, with 15 bases left in between. The CDR3 has 18 amino acids.